These 9 T cell receptor beta chains originate from one sample sequenced in a study of T-cell memory formation after mild COVID-19. TCRdb analysed the 5' RACE reads with MiXCR anew, one entry per CDR3 protein. The repertoire holds fewer than 300,000 distinct CDR3 sequences, about a sixth seen once, with 22% in the top ten. The sequenced sample consisted of PBMCs or a T cell subset sorted from them (not recorded which). All receptors derive from a man between 18 and 35 years old who had mild COVID-19 (a few samples of this study predate the infection). Cell type and time point are not known.

V is TRBV6-2 or TRBV6-3 and J is TRBJ2-3, with 8 bases fitting TRBD2. V dropped 3 bases and J dropped 14; count of bases not matched to a gene: 10. CDR3 length: 13 residues. In germline, CDR1 is MNHEY, CDR2 SVGEGT. The CDR3 loop reads CASSYKRGNPWYF. In nucleotides, the CDR3 is TGTGCCAGCAGTTATAAGCGGGGGAATCCGTGGTATTTT.

The chain has TRBV12-3 or TRBV12-4 and TRBJ2-7, with unresolved D. V was shortened by 7 bases and J by 0 bases, with 10 bases between the two germline ends. This CDR3 region has 13 residues. The CDR3 DNA reads TGTGCCAGCAAGCGCAGTGGCTCCTACGAGCAGTACTTC. This gives the protein CASKRSGSYEQYF.

This clonotype came up many times. V gene TRBV20-1 combines with J gene TRBJ2-3; D might be TRBD2 (6 bases). Between the trimmed V and J ends, which lost 0 bases and 0 bases, there was a span of 10 bases. The V gene's germline CDR1 is DFQATT and CDR2 SNEGSKA (reference sequence). This CDR3 is 15 amino acids long. The CDR3: CSARDLGTSTDTQYF. DNA of the CDR3: TGCAGTGCTAGAGATCTCGGGACTAGCACAGATACGCAGTATTTT.

There are many counts of this clonotype. This CDR3 reads CAWSVSYIQYF. The CDR3 region has the DNA TGTGCCTGGAGTGTGAGTTACATTCAGTACTTC. The V gene is TRBV30, the J gene TRBJ2-4; D gene uncertain. This CDR3 region has 11 residues. The germline V gene has CDR1 GTSNPN and CDR2 SVGIG (reference sequence). Trimming removed 0 bases from V and 8 bases from J, with 5 bases in between.

This clonotype occurred a few times. The chain is built from TRBV7-3 and TRBJ2-7, with a weak D call TRBD2 (6 bases). Germline-derived CDR1 and CDR2 are SGHTA and FQGTGA. The CDR3 extends over 19 amino acids. V was cut by 4 bases and J by 2 bases, with 27 bases left in between. The CDR3 DNA follows: TGTGCCAGCAGCTCACAAACCCGCCTGGCTAGCGAAGTCACCTACGAGCAGTACGTC. Its translation: CASSSQTRLASEVTYEQYV.

This clonotype was seen a handful of times. The rearrangement joins TRBV4-1 to TRBJ2-3; D call uncertain. The CDR3 contains 12 residues. Germline V lookup: CDR1 MGHRA, CDR2 YSYEKL. The V gene lost 0 bases and the J gene lost 8 bases, with 6 bases spanning the gap. CDR3 nucleotides: TGCGCCAGCAGCCAAGACCCAGTTACGCAGTATTTT. Its translation is CASSQDPVTQYF.

This clonotype appeared a few times. This chain links TRBV20-1 with TRBJ1-4; maybe TRBD1 (6 bases). This CDR3 spans 12 amino acids. The V and J ends lost 3 bases and 8 bases respectively, with 10 bases between them. CDR1 DFQATT and CDR2 SNEGSKA come from the germline V gene (reference sequence). The CDR3 DNA reads TGCAGTGCTAGTCGGGGGCGAGAAAAACTGTTTTTT. Its protein is CSASRGREKLFF.

This chain joins TRBV6-6 and TRBJ2-7; 9 bases match TRBD1. The CDR3 consists of 12 residues. Germline assignment: CDR1 MNHNY and CDR2 SVGAGI (reference sequence). V trimming: 5 bases; J trimming: 7 bases; junction bases outside the gene matches: 3. CDR3 sequence (DNA): TGTGCCAGCAGTCCCGGGACAGGGGAGCAGTACGTC. Its translation: CASSPGTGEQYV.

This clonotype turned up a few times. The genes are TRBV5-1 and TRBJ1-4; TRBD1 matches at 7 bases. The CDR3 is 13 amino acids. CDR1 and CDR2 (germline): SGHRS, YFSETQ. Trimming at V came to 7 bases and at J to 3 bases, leaving 3 bases not matched to a gene. The CDR3: CASRDSSNEKLFF. In nucleotides, the CDR3 is TGCGCCAGCCGGGACAGCTCTAATGAAAAACTGTTTTTT.